One sample yielded the 7 T cell receptor beta chains listed below, sequenced in a study of blood T cell repertoires in COVID-19. Repertoires were generated with immunoSEQ multiplex PCR, while TCRdb's copy carries only in-frame clones and drops some. The table has about 210,000 clones, over 80% seen once; the top ten hold over 9%. The sequencing input was PBMCs or T cells enriched from blood (not recorded which). All receptors derive from a man between 18 and 29 years old with acute COVID-19.

The chain carries TRBV5-6 and TRBJ1-2; D is ambiguous. CDR1 is SGHDT and CDR2 is YYEEEE in the germline V gene. This CDR3 contains 12 residues. Trimming left V 0 bases short and J 13 bases short, with 13 bases between. The CDR3 spells CASSLGSGGSTF. Written as DNA, the CDR3 is TGTGCCAGCAGCTTGGGTTCGGGAGGGTCCACCTTC.

The chain uses TRBV28 and TRBJ1-5; the D gene is possibly TRBD1 (6 bases). Germline CDR1 reads MDHEN; CDR2 reads SYDVKM. The CDR3 contains 17 residues. V was cut by 1 base and J by 2 bases, with 15 bases left in between. CDR3 coding DNA: TGTGCCAGCAGTTTATTCACCCAGGGGCGCGGCAATCAGCCCCAGCATTTT. Protein sequence: CASSLFTQGRGNQPQHF.

V is TRBV4-1 and J is TRBJ1-4; D is unclear. With 2 bases removed from V and 1 base from J, the gap between germline ends came to 8 bases. There are 15 residues in the CDR3. Germline V gives CDR1 MGHRA, CDR2 YSYEKL. As DNA, the CDR3 is TGCGCCAGCAGCCAACCGGTTGAAACTAATGAAAAACTGTTTTTT. It specifies CASSQPVETNEKLFF.

V is TRBV7-3 and J is TRBJ2-5; 10 bases map to TRBD1. Germline-derived CDR1 and CDR2 are SGHTA and FQGTGA. The CDR3 is 17 residues long. The ends lost 4 bases at V and 5 bases at J; junction bases unmatched: 13. This CDR3 is CASSYQPPGQGSETQYF. DNA of the CDR3: TGTGCCAGCAGCTATCAACCTCCGGGACAGGGGTCGGAGACCCAGTACTTC.

The CDR3 bases are TGTGCCACCACCTCGGGACAGGGGATCCTAGGGGAGCAGTTCTTC. It translates to CATTSGQGILGEQFF. The V call is TRBV24-1, the J call TRBJ2-1; TRBD1 matches 10 bases. The CDR3 contains 15 residues. Germline trimming cut 8 bases from V and 10 bases from J; bases unmatched to any gene: 13. The V gene's germline CDR1 is KGHDR and CDR2 SFDVKD.

The chain links TRBV9 to TRBJ2-1, with 10 bases fitting TRBD2. The V gene end was trimmed by 3 bases and the J gene end by 7 bases; junction bases not matched to a gene: 13. This CDR3 comprises 17 residues. The germline V gene encodes CDR1 SGDLS and CDR2 YYNGEE. The CDR3 nucleotides are TGTGCCAGCAGCGGCAAAAAGAGCGGGAGGGCCGGGAATGAGCAGTTCTTC. Its protein product is CASSGKKSGRAGNEQFF.

This rearrangement joins TRBV7-9 to TRBJ1-4, with D perhaps matching TRBD1 (5 bases). Germline-derived CDR1 and CDR2 are SEHNR and FQNEAQ (reference sequence). The CDR3 is 14 residues long. V was clipped by 5 bases and J by 9 bases, with 16 bases between them. The CDR3 reads CASSAGPVGQKLFF. CDR3 nucleotide sequence: TGTGCCAGCAGCGCGGGACCAGTTGGGCAAAAACTGTTTTTT.